These 30 T cell receptor beta chains share one sample of origin, sequenced in a study of regulatory T cells in long-lasting Graves disease (dated by TCRdb to 2020 to 2022). Reading the label with the study, this specimen's time point is: newly diagnosed GD, antithyroid drugs for less than 3 months. For both TCR sequencing and RNA sequencing, RNA was extracted from PBMCs in TRIzol. Receptor amplification or capture employed multiplex PCR. Sequencing was performed on an Illumina HiSeq 4000. iRepertoire HTBI primers and Arm-PCR amplification of CDR3 regions were used to construct TCR beta libraries. TCRdb handled the public reads itself, with Q25 trimming in fastp and clone calling in MiXCR, and kept productive beta chains. Identical CDR3 protein sequences are pooled into one entry, listed with their most common genes and DNA. In this sample the table shows around 400,000 distinct CDR3 sequences, about 16% of which occur a single time. Of the sample, around a fifth is held by the ten largest clones.

The sequencing here drew on peripheral blood mononuclear cells (PBMCs), taken at new diagnosis, from a patient treated with antithyroid drugs. The origin of the receptors is a female donor with Graves disease.

This clonotype was counted at least ten times. This chain uses TRBV20-1 with TRBJ1-4; a possible D gene is TRBD1 (6 bases). Trimming took off 3 bases at V and 3 bases at J, with 11 bases between the two ends. CDR3 size: 14 residues. Germline CDR1 and CDR2: DFQATT and SNEGSKA (reference sequence). CDR3: CSASPPGANEKLFF. As DNA, the CDR3 is TGCAGTGCTAGCCCCCCAGGGGCTAATGAAAAACTGTTTTTT.

There are a few counts of this clonotype. The chain joins TRBV12-3 or TRBV12-4 to TRBJ2-3; TRBD2 matches 10 bases. Trimming cost V 7 bases and J 4 bases; bases outside gene matches: 5. CDR3 length equals 14 residues. The DNA of the CDR3 is TGTGCCAGCACCAGCGGGGGGGCAGCAGATACGCAGTATTTT. This translates into CASTSGGAADTQYF.

This clonotype has ten or more counts. The chain recombines TRBV10-2 with TRBJ1-6, with 9 nucleotides matching TRBD1. With 10 bases clipped from V and 7 bases from J, the junction kept 11 bases outside the gene matches. CDR3 length: 15 amino acids. The V gene's germline CDR1 is WSHSY and CDR2 SAAADI. In DNA form, the CDR3 reads TGCGCCACCCACCGGGACAGGGTGTCGAATTCACCCCTCCACTTT. Translated: CATHRDRVSNSPLHF.

This clonotype was observed a handful of times. The J gene is TRBJ2-1, the V gene TRBV19, with 7 bases lining up with TRBD2. J gave up 1 base and V 3 bases, and 3 bases lay outside the gene matches. CDR1 is LNHDA and CDR2 is SQIVND in the germline V gene (reference sequence). The CDR3 has 15 residues. As DNA, the CDR3 is TGTGCCAGTAGTATTCTGGGGGGGTCCTACAATGAGCAGTTCTTC. The encoded protein is CASSILGGSYNEQFF.

This clonotype was seen only a few times. This could be a read error, since a much larger clone is one nucleotide away. The J gene is TRBJ2-3, the V gene TRBV24-1; a possible D gene is TRBD1 (5 bases). The CDR3 is 14 residues long. Germline CDR1 KGHDR, CDR2 SFDVKD. Deletions cut 11 bases from V and 4 bases from J, with 18 bases between. The CDR3 sequence is CARPTWGGPDTQYF. CDR3 nucleotides: TGTGCCAGACCTACCTGGGGCGGTCCAGATACGCAGTATTTT.

In its sample, this clonotype was seen many times. This chain links TRBV12-3 or TRBV12-4 with TRBJ1-5, with D hard to call. V lost 2 bases and J lost 0, with 8 bases in between. This CDR3 has 15 amino acids. CDR3 residues: CASSLRAHSNQPQHF. In DNA form, the CDR3 reads TGTGCCAGCAGTTTAAGGGCACATAGCAATCAGCCCCAGCATTTT.

This clonotype came up many times. The junction and the germline gene differ at one end; a read error may be behind it. The chain recombines TRBV5-1 with TRBJ1-1; no clear D gene. CDR3 size: 15 residues. CDR1 and CDR2 from the germline V gene are SGHRS and YFSETQ. As DNA, the CDR3 is TGTGCCAGCAGCACTGACCCCTATACGAACACTGAAGCTTTCTTT. Translation gives CASSTDPYTNTEAFF.

This clonotype was seen at least ten times. The J gene is TRBJ1-6, the V gene TRBV7-9; the match to TRBD1 covers 7 bases. CDR1 is SEHNR, CDR2 FQNEAQ, per germline (reference sequence). The CDR3 sequence is 17 residues long. With V trimmed by 3 bases and J by 8 bases, 13 bases remained unmatched. The CDR3 sequence: CASSLGPRRQGDSPLHF. In DNA, the CDR3 is TGTGCCAGCAGCTTGGGTCCGCGGAGGCAGGGGGATTCACCCCTCCACTTT.

CDR3 coding DNA: TGCGCCAGCAGCCGGGTTAGAGATGTAGCCAAAAACATTCAGTACTTC. Its protein is CASSRVRDVAKNIQYF. The V gene is TRBV4-3, the J gene TRBJ2-4; the D is unclear. This CDR3 region has 16 residues. Germline V gives CDR1 LGHNA, CDR2 YSLEER. V was trimmed by 4 bases and J by 0 bases, leaving 13 bases between them.

This clonotype showed up many times. The chain joins TRBV7-2 to TRBJ2-1; D not certain. Germline CDR1 is SGHTA and CDR2 is FQGNSA. Between the trimmed V and J ends, which lost 1 base and 9 bases, there was a span of 10 bases. This CDR3 contains 13 residues. Here the CDR3 reads CASSLDPNFEQFF. CDR3 nucleotide sequence: TGTGCCAGCAGCTTAGATCCTAACTTTGAGCAGTTCTTC.

Ten or more counts support this clonotype. The rearrangement uses TRBV30 and TRBJ2-5, with D tentatively TRBD1 (5 bases). Trimming shortened V by 5 bases and J by 5 bases, and 9 bases separated the two germline ends. The CDR3 consists of 11 residues. Germline V gives CDR1 GTSNPN, CDR2 SVGIG (reference sequence). The CDR3: CAWRQRETQYF. Here the CDR3 DNA reads TGTGCCTGGCGACAGAGGGAGACCCAGTACTTC.

V and J are TRBV7-9 and TRBJ2-2, with D perhaps matching TRBD2 (6 bases). The CDR3 runs 17 residues. Germline V gene sequence: CDR1 SEHNR, CDR2 FQNEAQ (reference sequence). Trimming cost V 6 bases and J 3 bases, with 20 bases left between them. CDR3 DNA sequence: TGTGCCAGCAGTTCGACCCCGGGACTGGACTACACCGGGGAGCTGTTTTTT. Translating gives CASSSTPGLDYTGELFF.

The rearrangement uses TRBV4-1 and TRBJ1-4, with D perhaps matching TRBD1 (5 bases). The germline V and J ends were trimmed by 2 bases and 4 bases, with 14 bases remaining between them. Germline V gene data show CDR1 as MGHRA and CDR2 as YSYEKL. CDR3 length equals 16 residues. CDR3 DNA sequence: TGCGCCAGCAGCCAAATTAACAGGCCGGTTAATGAAAAACTGTTTTTT. It yields the protein CASSQINRPVNEKLFF.

Remarks on this clonotype: A much larger clonotype is one base distant, so this may be a read error. The gene calls are TRBV28 and TRBJ2-1; 10 nucleotides line up with TRBD2. CDR1 and CDR2 from the germline V gene are MDHEN and SYDVKM. The trim removed 8 bases at V and 6 bases at J, leaving 10 bases unmatched. The CDR3 loop spans 15 amino acids. CDR3 sequence reads: CASGRTSGGSNEQFF. The CDR3 region has the DNA TGTGCCAGCGGCCGGACTAGCGGAGGCAGCAATGAGCAGTTCTTC.

The sample holds many counts of this clonotype. The chain recombines TRBV15 with TRBJ1-2; the D is unclear. Per the germline V gene, CDR1 is LNHNV and CDR2 is YYDKDF (reference sequence). CDR3 length: 17 amino acids. Deletions cut 3 bases from V and 7 bases from J, with 24 bases between. The CDR3 DNA reads as TGTGCCACCAGCAGCCCCTTTCGGGCGGACCGCTGGCCTGGCTACACCTTC. This gives the protein CATSSPFRADRWPGYTF.

This clonotype was seen many times. This chain uses TRBV2 with TRBJ2-5, with D hard to call. CDR1 is SNHLY and CDR2 is FYNNEI in the germline V gene. This CDR3 has 17 residues. Trimming shortened V by 2 bases and J by 1 base, and 17 bases separated the two germline ends. CDR3 sequence (DNA): TGTGCCAGCAGTGAAATGGGGTCGCCGCGACTCCAAGAGACCCAGTACTTC. It encodes CASSEMGSPRLQETQYF. Together with reference TRBV2 and TRBJ2-5, the CDR3 gives the full variable domain: EPEVTQTPSHQVTQMGQEVILRCVPISNHLYFYWYRQILGQKVEFLVSFYNNEISEKSEIFDDQFSVERPDGSNFTLKIRSTKLEDSAMYFCASSEMGSPRLQETQYFGPGTRLLVL.

This clonotype was seen at least ten times. The V gene is TRBV3-1, the J gene TRBJ2-7; D gene uncertain. The CDR3 runs 14 residues. CDR1 LGHDT and CDR2 YNNKEL come from the germline V gene (reference sequence). V was trimmed by 4 bases and J by 3 bases, leaving 13 bases between them. CDR3 sequence reads: CASSRSGDLYEQYF. The CDR3 bases are TGTGCCAGCAGCCGGTCAGGAGACCTCTACGAGCAGTACTTC.

As concerns this clonotype: Since a much larger clone is just one base distant, this may be a read error. The J gene is TRBJ1-2, the V gene TRBV7-2; D is uncertain. The CDR3 extends over 12 amino acids. Germline values: CDR1 SGHTA, CDR2 FQGNSA. CDR3 in amino acids: CACSPDSYGYTF. CDR3 bases: TGTGCCTGCAGCCCTGATTCTTATGGCTACACCTTC.

This clonotype was seen repeatedly, ten times or more. The chain carries TRBV3-1 and TRBJ2-5; 12 bases are a match to TRBD1. The CDR3 length is 16 residues. Trimming at V came to 7 bases and at J to 4 bases, leaving 10 bases not matched to a gene. The germline V gene has CDR1 LGHDT and CDR2 YNNKEL (reference sequence). The DNA of the CDR3 is TGTGCCAGCAACGACCCCGGGACAGGGGGCGGAGAGACCCAGTACTTC. Translated, it gives CASNDPGTGGGETQYF.

The chain recombines TRBV24-1 with TRBJ2-5, with D possibly TRBD1 on 6 matching bases. CDR1 is KGHDR, CDR2 SFDVKD, per germline. Trimming left V 2 bases short and J 3 bases short, with 9 bases between. The length of the CDR3 is 14 residues. Here the CDR3 DNA reads TGTGCCACCAGTGATTCCCCAGGGGAAGAGACCCAGTACTTC. Translation: CATSDSPGEETQYF.

The V gene is TRBV27, the J gene TRBJ2-1; D unresolved. Trimming cost V 5 bases and J 6 bases, with 11 bases left between them. The CDR3 runs to 13 residues. Germline V gene lookup returns CDR1 MNHEY and CDR2 SMNVEV (reference sequence). Here the CDR3 reads CASSKRRVNEQFF. In DNA, the CDR3 is TGTGCCAGCAGTAAAAGACGGGTCAATGAGCAGTTCTTC.

This clonotype has at least ten counts. V and J are TRBV3-1 and TRBJ1-1; the D gene is possibly TRBD1 (6 bases). There are 13 residues in the CDR3. V lost 1 base and J lost 11, with 14 bases in between. Germline V CDR1 and CDR2: LGHDT, YNNKEL (reference sequence). The CDR3: CASSQGHQGRAFF. The DNA for the CDR3 is TGTGCCAGCAGCCAAGGGCACCAGGGGCGGGCTTTCTTT.

In this sample, this clonotype turned up many times. This sequence joins TRBV6-5 and TRBJ2-1; D might be TRBD1 or TRBD2, each matching 5 bases. Germline V gives CDR1 MNHEY, CDR2 SVGAGI. Between the trimmed V and J ends, which lost 2 bases and 2 bases, there was a span of 13 bases. The CDR3 runs 16 residues. The CDR3 loop reads CASSYRLQGPYNEQFF. As DNA, the CDR3 is TGTGCCAGCAGTTACAGATTGCAGGGACCCTACAATGAGCAGTTCTTC.

As regards this clonotype: Possible read error: a much larger clone is one base away. The rearrangement uses TRBV29-1 and TRBJ1-5, with D hard to call. The CDR3 runs 13 residues. The V gene's germline CDR1 is SQVTM and CDR2 ANQGSEA. CDR3 in amino acids: CSVVSGSNQPQRF. Here the CDR3 DNA reads TGCAGCGTGGTCTCGGGGAGCAATCAGCCCCAGCGTTTT.

The V call is TRBV20-1, the J call TRBJ1-4; D might be TRBD1 (6 bases). V was trimmed by 5 bases and J by 0 bases, leaving 16 bases between them. This CDR3 is 16 amino acids long. Germline-derived CDR1 and CDR2 are DFQATT and SNEGSKA (reference sequence). The CDR3 loop reads CSAPLRGGATNEKLFF. The CDR3 DNA reads as TGCAGTGCTCCCCTGAGGGGGGGTGCAACTAATGAAAAACTGTTTTTT.

This sequence joins TRBV12-3 or TRBV12-4 and TRBJ2-2, with 7 bases fitting TRBD2. The V gene end was trimmed by 2 bases and the J gene end by 2 bases; junction bases not matched to a gene: 11. The CDR3 is 18 residues long. In DNA, the CDR3 is TGTGCCAGCAGTTTATCGCATGAAATAGCGGGCAACACCGGGGAGCTGTTTTTT. This codes for CASSLSHEIAGNTGELFF.

This clonotype was observed many times. The chain couples TRBV12-3 or TRBV12-4 to TRBJ1-2; 8 nucleotides align to TRBD1. CDR3 length equals 17 residues. After removal of 6 bases from V and 1 base from J, the junction contained 13 bases not matched to a gene. In nucleotides, the CDR3 is TGTGCCAGCAGAGGGGACAGGAGAACGAAGAATAACTATGGCTACACCTTC. It encodes CASRGDRRTKNNYGYTF.

The chain combines TRBV2 with TRBJ2-3, with 11 nucleotides matching TRBD2. The V segment lost 6 bases and the J segment 5 bases; nucleotides outside the gene matches: 7. The CDR3 length is 15 residues. Germline loops: CDR1 SNHLY, CDR2 FYNNEI. This chain's CDR3 is CASRTSGRRQDTQYF. CDR3 in DNA: TGTGCCAGCAGAACTAGCGGGAGAAGGCAAGATACGCAGTATTTT.

This clonotype was detected many times. The chain recombines TRBV5-1 with TRBJ2-5; possibly TRBD1 for D (5 bases). Trimming left V 0 bases short and J 6 bases short, with 15 bases between. CDR1 and CDR2 from the germline V gene are SGHRS and YFSETQ. The CDR3 length is 15 residues. CDR3 sequence: CASSLVYQGAKTQYF. The CDR3 nucleotides read TGCGCCAGCAGCTTGGTTTATCAGGGCGCGAAGACCCAGTACTTC.

The chain has TRBV29-1 and TRBJ1-2; tentative D call: TRBD1 (6 bases). Per germline, CDR1 SQVTM and CDR2 ANQGSEA. The CDR3 runs to 13 residues. V was clipped by 7 bases and J by 6 bases, with 18 bases between them. CDR3 region: CSARGQRRDGYTF. In DNA form, the CDR3 reads TGCAGCGCCCGGGGGCAGCGGCGAGATGGCTACACCTTC.